This T cell receptor (beta chain) was found in a study of cytomegalovirus exposure and HLA in healthy donors. CDR3 length: 14 amino acids. Germline V gene sequence: CDR1 LNHDA, CDR2 SQIVND (reference sequence). Trimming removed 5 bases from V and 5 bases from J, with 13 bases in between. In regard to this clone: No antigen is known for it.

With 60 Vbeta and 13 Jbeta primers, the PCR was carried out. The protocol was immunoSEQ multiplex PCR, while the TCRdb copy is restricted to in-frame clones and leaves out a portion. The sample consists of tens of thousands of clones, 66% of them appearing once. Overall study findings and caveats: The authors reported that TCR beta sequences could predict HLA-A and HLA-B alleles. These predictions were accurate for most subjects in the first cohort. Immune exposure information comprised only CMV serostatus. It was reported in a later analysis that an Asian-associated ancestry cluster showed fewer N-insertions than the approximately 670-donor mean. The listing of about 150 TCR beta chains classed them as cytomegalovirus-associated.

Sequencing input: PBMCs. The chain carries TRBV19 and TRBJ2-1, with a weak D call TRBD2 (7 bases). The TCR sequence derives from a man between 35 and 55 years old in good health and CMV-seropositive. The CDR3 reads CASSFPGGHNEQFF. The DNA for the CDR3 is TGTGCCAGTAGTTTCCCGGGGGGCCACAATGAGCAGTTCTTC.